This is a list of T cell receptor beta chains from one sample in a study of cytotoxic CD8 clonotypes in ibrutinib-treated CLL. Sequenced by immunoSEQ multiplex PCR; TCRdb stores in-frame clones only, minus some. This sample has around 70,000 clones, with 90% found just once. The starting material was PBMCs, obtained after 12 months of ibrutinib treatment. Receptors were obtained from a human donor with chronic lymphocytic leukemia. CDR3s include the opening cysteine and the closing phenylalanine or tryptophan. A D gene is named only where the DNA matches it firmly. Only some rows state a clone size, as once, few, many or a class for expanded clones.

clone_size | j_call | v_call | d_call | cdr3_nt | cdr3_aa
NA | TRBJ2-4 | TRBV29-1 | TRBD1 | TGCAGCGTTGGACAGGGGTTTGGGTCCAAAAACATTCAGTACTTC | CSVGQGFGSKNIQYF
NA | TRBJ1-5 | TRBV28 | NA | TGTGCCAGCAGTTCTCCTGGGTATCAGCCCCAGCATTTT | CASSSPGYQPQHF
NA | TRBJ2-5 | TRBV2 | NA | TGTGCCAGCCACCCCCGGGAGACCCAGTACTTC | CASHPRETQYF
NA | TRBJ2-2 | TRBV2 | TRBD1 | TGTGCCAGCACGGGACAGGGACCCGGGGAGCTGTTTTTT | CASTGQGPGELFF
once | TRBJ1-1 | TRBV15 | NA | TGTGCCACCAGCAGCTCCAGGGGAGCCACTGAAGCTTTCTTT | CATSSSRGATEAFF
NA | TRBJ2-1 | TRBV27 | TRBD1 | TGTGCCAGCAGTCTTCCCTACCAAACAGGGGGTAAAAGGAATGAGCAGTTCTTC | CASSLPYQTGGKRNEQFF
NA | TRBJ1-2 | TRBV19 | NA | TGTGCCAGTAGTCCACAGGACAGTTTAGGTGGCTACACCTTC | CASSPQDSLGGYTF
NA | TRBJ2-3 | TRBV13 | NA | TGTGCCAGCAGCTTAGGCCATCAGTTGTCAGATACGCAGTATTTT | CASSLGHQLSDTQYF
NA | TRBJ2-5 | TRBV6-5 | TRBD1 | TGTGCCAGCAGGGGATCCGGACAGGGCCAAGAGACCCAGTACTTC | CASRGSGQGQETQYF
NA | TRBJ1-3 | TRBV7-2 | NA | TGTGCCAGCAGCCCAGACCCGTTGGCCTCCGGAAACACCATATATTTT | CASSPDPLASGNTIYF
NA | TRBJ2-3 | TRBV15 | TRBD1 | TGTGCCACCAGCAGAGATGGCGGTACAGGGGCCGCACTCAGCACAGATACGCAGTATTTT | CATSRDGGTGAALSTDTQYF
NA | TRBJ2-1 | TRBV27 | TRBD2 | TGTGCCAGCAGTTTCTTTAGATCCGGACTAGCGGATTACAATGAGCAGTTCTTC | CASSFFRSGLADYNEQFF
NA | TRBJ2-7 | TRBV7-2 | TRBD1 | TGTGCCAGCAGCTGGACGACAGGGGGCACCTACGAGCAGTACTTC | CASSWTTGGTYEQYF
once | TRBJ2-5 | TRBV28 | TRBD1 | TGTGCCAGCAACCCCCAGGGACAGTTACAAGAGACCCAGTACTTC | CASNPQGQLQETQYF
NA | TRBJ2-1 | TRBV27 | TRBD2 | TGTGCCAGCAGAAGCGGACTAGCGGGGTGGGCATACAATGAGCAGTTCTTC | CASRSGLAGWAYNEQFF
NA | TRBJ1-4 | TRBV19 | TRBD1 | TGTGCCAGTACCACCGGGACAGGGTTTTCCACTAATGAAAAACTGTTTTTT | CASTTGTGFSTNEKLFF
NA | TRBJ2-7 | TRBV5-1 | NA | TGCGCCAGCAGCTTCCAGACCACACGAGGGGTCGGGTACGAGCAGTACTTC | CASSFQTTRGVGYEQYF
NA | TRBJ2-2 | TRBV11-1 | TRBD1 | TGTGCCAGCAGACTTTCCAGGGGGAGCGACACCGGGGAGCTGTTTTTT | CASRLSRGSDTGELFF
NA | TRBJ2-1 | TRBV7-9 | NA | TGTGCCAGCAGCTTAGGCACAGCAAACAATGAGCAGTTCTTC | CASSLGTANNEQFF
NA | TRBJ2-3 | TRBV4-1 | NA | TGCGCCAGCAGCCAAGTGGGCTTGGGGGCCATCACAGATACGCAGTATTTT | CASSQVGLGAITDTQYF
NA | TRBJ2-7 | TRBV6-6 | NA | TGTGCCAGCAGTTACTTTAGACGGAGCGAGGGTGACGAGCAGTACTTC | CASSYFRRSEGDEQYF
NA | TRBJ2-1 | TRBV5-1 | TRBD2 | TGCGCCAGCTTTCCGACTAGCGGGAGCTTAAATGAGCAGTTCTTC | CASFPTSGSLNEQFF
NA | TRBJ2-7 | TRBV6-1 | TRBD2 | TGTGCCAGCAGTGAAGCGCTGTTAACTAGCGGCTACGAGCAGTACTTC | CASSEALLTSGYEQYF
NA | TRBJ1-4 | TRBV2 | NA | TGTGCCACCTACCCGACCCCAGAGGAAAAACTGTTTTTT | CATYPTPEEKLFF
once | TRBJ2-7 | TRBV11-3 | NA | TGTGCCAGCAGCTTCGCGGGAAACGAGCAGTACTTC | CASSFAGNEQYF
few | TRBJ2-1 | TRBV21-1 | NA | TGTGCCAACCTTCAACCGGGCTCCTACAATGAGCAGTTCTTC | CANLQPGSYNEQFF
NA | TRBJ1-1 | TRBV4-1 | NA | TGCGCCAGCAGCCCTAGGTGGCGCGACACTGAAGCTTTCTTT | CASSPRWRDTEAFF
NA | TRBJ2-2 | TRBV5-1 | TRBD2 | TGCGCCAGCAGCTTGGCCCCCAGCGGGACGTCCGGGGAGCTGTTTTTT | CASSLAPSGTSGELFF
NA | TRBJ2-3 | TRBV27 | TRBD1 | TGTGCCAGCAGTTTGGGACAGGGGGCCTCAGATACGCAGTATTTT | CASSLGQGASDTQYF
NA | TRBJ2-5 | TRBV10-1 | TRBD2 | TGCGCCAGCAGTGAGCCCTCGGGACTAGCGGGAATCCAAGAGACCCAGTACTTC | CASSEPSGLAGIQETQYF
NA | TRBJ2-1 | TRBV2 | NA | TGTGCCAGCAGTGAATTTGACCGCAGGGAGCAGTTCTTC | CASSEFDRREQFF
NA | TRBJ1-6 | TRBV5-1 | NA | TGCGCCAGCAGCCTGGAACCGCGTTATAATTCACCCCTCCACTTT | CASSLEPRYNSPLHF
NA | TRBJ1-1 | TRBV19 | NA | TGTGCCAGTAGTGCGTCGAGGAACACTGAAGCTTTCTTT | CASSASRNTEAFF
NA | TRBJ2-2 | TRBV29-1 | NA | TGCAGCGTTGGCCCCCGAGGGTTCGGGGAGCTGTTTTTT | CSVGPRGFGELFF
NA | TRBJ2-1 | TRBV18 | NA | TGTGCCAGCTCCACACCGATCGATGAGCAGTTCTTC | CASSTPIDEQFF
NA | TRBJ2-1 | TRBV6-1 | TRBD2 | TGTGCCAGCAGGTCAGCGGGACCTTACAATGAGCAGTTCTTC | CASRSAGPYNEQFF
NA | TRBJ1-3 | TRBV28 | NA | TGTGCCAGCAGTTTATACTCCCGGGGACCTGGAAACACCATATATTTT | CASSLYSRGPGNTIYF
NA | TRBJ2-1 | TRBV30 | NA | TGTGCCTGGAGTGTTCAGGCCCCCGATGAGCAGTTCTTC | CAWSVQAPDEQFF
NA | TRBJ1-1 | TRBV21-1 | NA | TGTGCCAGCAGCCACGGGAAACGATTAAACACTGAAGCTTTCTTT | CASSHGKRLNTEAFF
NA | TRBJ2-3 | TRBV7-3 | NA | TGTGCCAGCAGCTCCCAGCCACTAGAAGGGGCGCAGTATTTT | CASSSQPLEGAQYF
NA | TRBJ2-3 | TRBV7-6 | NA | TGTGCCAGCAGCTTAGCCGGCGTTAGCGGAGGCAGCACAGATACGCAGTATTTT | CASSLAGVSGGSTDTQYF
once | TRBJ2-3 | TRBV6-1 | NA | TGTGCCAGCACCCCCAGAGGTAGCACAGATACGCAGTATTTT | CASTPRGSTDTQYF
NA | TRBJ1-1 | TRBV6-5 | NA | TGTGCCACCTTCCGGGCCGCGGACACTGAAGCTTTCTTT | CATFRAADTEAFF
NA | TRBJ1-3 | TRBV6-5 | TRBD1 | TGTGCCAGCCACAGGGGGCTGGAGGGAAACACCATATATTTT | CASHRGLEGNTIYF
NA | TRBJ2-2 | TRBV5-1 | TRBD2 | TGCGCCAGCAGCCTGAGACTAGCGGGAGGGCCCGACACCGGGGAGCTGTTTTTT | CASSLRLAGGPDTGELFF
NA | TRBJ2-1 | TRBV5-6 | NA | TGTGCCAGCAGCTTGAGATCGGGAGATGGCCTTATACAATATGAGCAGTTCTTC | CASSLRSGDGLIQYEQFF
NA | TRBJ2-5 | TRBV18 | TRBD1 | TGTGCCAGCTCACCACAAAGAGCGGACAGGGGCCTCCAAGAGACCCAGTACTTC | CASSPQRADRGLQETQYF
NA | TRBJ2-2 | TRBV6-6 | NA | TGTGCCAGCAGTCTAAACACGGGGAACACCGGGGAGCTGTTTTTT | CASSLNTGNTGELFF
NA | TRBJ1-2 | TRBV7-6 | TRBD1 | TGTGCCAGCAGCCATGGGACAGACTTTTATGGCTACACCTTC | CASSHGTDFYGYTF
NA | TRBJ2-7 | TRBV5-6 | NA | TGTGCCAGCAGCTTGGAGGGGACAAGGTCGGGGGAGCAGTACTTC | CASSLEGTRSGEQYF
NA | TRBJ2-5 | TRBV11-3 | NA | TGTGCCAGCAGCCAAAGAGCCCTTGGGGGGCGGGAGACCCAGTACTTC | CASSQRALGGRETQYF
NA | TRBJ2-7 | TRBV11-2 | TRBD2 | TGTGCCAGCAGCTTAGCTAGCGGACGATACGAGCAGTACTTC | CASSLASGRYEQYF
NA | TRBJ1-1 | TRBV10-3 | TRBD1 | TGTGCCACCACCGACAGGGTTGAAACTGAAGCTTTCTTT | CATTDRVETEAFF